The 6 T cell receptor beta chains below come from one sample, sequenced in a study of T cell responses to AZD1222 COVID-19 vaccine. Some clones are missing from TCRdb's copy, which holds only in-frame ones; the method was immunoSEQ multiplex PCR. This repertoire shows 130,000 to 150,000 clones, 75% to 90% found once; its top ten account for about 4%. The material was peripheral blood, obtained on day 0 of MenACWY control vaccination. The receptors stem from an adult in good health.

The rearrangement links TRBV5-6 to TRBJ1-6; 7 bases agree with TRBD1. The CDR3 extends over 16 amino acids. With V trimmed by 2 bases and J by 5 bases, 7 bases remained unmatched. Germline V gene sequence: CDR1 SGHDT, CDR2 YYEEEE. The CDR3 DNA reads as TGTGCCAGCAGCTTAGGACAGGCCCCAAATAATTCACCCCTCCACTTT. Translated, it gives CASSLGQAPNNSPLHF.

This sequence joins TRBV24-1 and TRBJ1-2, with 9 bases aligning to TRBD1. The germline V gene encodes CDR1 KGHDR and CDR2 SFDVKD. The CDR3 is 15 amino acids. Losses at the gene ends were 6 bases for V and 5 bases for J; bases not matched to a gene: 9. CDR3 sequence: CATSPGDRAGYGYTF. CDR3 nucleotides: TGTGCCACCAGTCCTGGGGACAGGGCAGGGTATGGCTACACCTTC.

The genes are TRBV14 and TRBJ2-3, with D perhaps matching TRBD1 (6 bases). The ends were cut back, 2 bases at V and 13 bases at J, with 22 bases in the middle. The CDR3 totals 15 residues. CDR1 and CDR2 (germline): SGHDN, FVKESK. The CDR3, as DNA: TGTGCCAGCAGCCAATATGACCTTGGGGGCCGGTTGAAGTATTTT. It codes for CASSQYDLGGRLKYF.

Of note for this clone: Distinct nucleotide sequences in the sample also encode this CDR3. The chain uses TRBV5-1 and TRBJ2-1; D is uncertain. V was trimmed by 4 bases and J by 8 bases, leaving 10 bases between them. Germline-derived CDR1 and CDR2 are SGHRS and YFSETQ. The CDR3 is 12 residues long. CDR3 DNA: TGCGCCAGCAGCCCGCCCTCGGATGAGCAGTTCTTC. Amino acids: CASSPPSDEQFF.

A few counts support this clone. This chain connects TRBV5-6 to TRBJ2-5; D possibly corresponds to TRBD1 (7 bases). In germline, CDR1 is SGHDT, CDR2 YYEEEE. This CDR3 contains 13 residues. V was pared by 4 bases and J by 6 bases, with 13 bases between. The CDR3 DNA is TGTGCCAGCAGCCTGACAGGGAGGCAGACCCAGTACTTC. Translation gives CASSLTGRQTQYF.

The CDR3 reads CASSQEGTGTGYTF. CDR3 bases: TGTGCCAGCAGCCAAGAGGGGACAGGGACGGGCTACACCTTC. The rearrangement links TRBV3-1 (or the pseudogene TRBV3-2) to TRBJ1-2; 9 nucleotides align to TRBD1. Trimming took 0 bases from V and 8 from J; bases not matched to a gene: 4. CDR1 is LGHDT and CDR2 is YNNKEL in the germline V gene (reference sequence). CDR3 length equals 14 residues.